One sample yielded the 28 T cell receptor beta chains listed below, sequenced in a study of shared clonotypes between healthy human individuals. Measured with immunoSEQ multiplex PCR; TCRdb has only the in-frame clones, and not every one. The sample lists roughly 1,000,000 clones, around 82% seen once, with 0.5% to 0.6% in the top ten. The material sequenced was memory CD4+ T cells from PBMCs. Subset denoted: CD45RA-negative fraction. The source is a man in his late teens or twenties in good health. Some clones in this sample may be carry-over from other donors' samples.

With regard to this clone: Being one base from a much bigger clone, this may be a read error. V and J are TRBV6-5 and TRBJ1-4; 7 nucleotides match TRBD1. CDR1 MNHEY and CDR2 SVGAGI come from the germline V gene. This CDR3 contains 13 residues. The J segment lost 3 bases and the V segment lost 5 bases, leaving 0 bases of the junction unmatched. As DNA, the CDR3 is TGTGCCAGCAGTGGGACAGCTAATGAAAAACTGTTTTTT. Amino acid sequence: CASSGTANEKLFF.

The rearrangement uses TRBV19 and TRBJ2-4; D call uncertain. V was cut by 2 bases and J by 6 bases, with 8 bases left in between. This CDR3 contains 13 residues. Looked up from germline, CDR1 is LNHDA and CDR2 is SQIVND (reference sequence). CDR3 nucleotides: TGTGCCAGTAGTATAAAGGGAATAAACATTCAGTACTTC. The encoded protein is CASSIKGINIQYF.

The chain has TRBV10-3 and TRBJ2-3, with 9 nucleotides matching TRBD1. Trimming at V came to 5 bases and at J to 1 base, leaving 4 bases not matched to a gene. The germline V gene has CDR1 ENHRY and CDR2 SYGVKD. The CDR3 spans 15 residues. The CDR3: CAISPTGGGTDTQYF. DNA for the CDR3: TGTGCCATCAGTCCGACAGGGGGTGGCACAGATACGCAGTATTTT.

The chain carries TRBV27 and TRBJ2-1, with D possibly matching TRBD2 (5 bases). The CDR3 has 13 residues. Germline V gene lookup returns CDR1 MNHEY and CDR2 SMNVEV (reference sequence). Trimming took off 6 bases at V and 2 bases at J, with 8 bases between the two ends. The CDR3 nucleotides are TGTGCCAGCAGAAGCGGTACCTACAATGAGCAGTTCTTC. Its protein is CASRSGTYNEQFF.

The rearrangement joins TRBV19 to TRBJ2-7; 7 nucleotides agree with TRBD1. Losses at the gene ends were 2 bases for V and 4 bases for J; bases not matched to a gene: 8. The CDR3 consists of 15 residues. The germline V gene encodes CDR1 LNHDA and CDR2 SQIVND (reference sequence). This CDR3 reads CASSIIGTVPYEQYF. CDR3 nucleotide sequence: TGTGCCAGTAGTATAATCGGGACAGTCCCTTACGAGCAGTACTTC. Variable domain in full (rest from reference TRBV19 and TRBJ2-7): DGGITQSPKYLFRKEGQNVTLSCEQNLNHDAMYWYRQDPGQGLRLIYYSQIVNDFQKGDIAEGYSVSREKKESFPLTVTSAQKNPTAFYLCASSIIGTVPYEQYFGPGTRLTVT.

This rearrangement joins TRBV7-8 to TRBJ2-4; 10 bases are a match to TRBD2. The length of the CDR3 is 16 residues. The V gene end was trimmed by 2 bases and the J gene end by 6 bases; junction bases not matched to a gene: 7. Germline loops: CDR1 SGHVS, CDR2 FQNEAQ. In DNA, the CDR3 is TGTGCCAGCAGCTTAAGGGCTAGCGGGAGTGGAAACATTCAGTACTTC. Protein: CASSLRASGSGNIQYF.

This sequence joins TRBV21-1 and TRBJ2-7; the table's D call, TRBD1, was not checked against the DNA. TRBV21-1 is a recognized pseudogene. This CDR3 has 14 amino acids. The CDR3 loop reads CASSKVQGGYEQYF. CDR3 DNA: TGTGCCAGCAGCAAAGTTCAGGGGGGTTACGAGCAGTACTTC.

The gene calls are TRBV11-1 and TRBJ2-3, with a tentative D call TRBD2 (6 bases). Trimming took off 6 bases at V and 7 bases at J, with 17 bases between the two ends. Germline lookup yields CDR1 SGHAT and CDR2 FQDESV (reference sequence). This CDR3 has 14 amino acids. CDR3 protein: CASRRRDSGNTQYF. CDR3 coding DNA: TGTGCCAGCAGACGCCGGGACTCTGGTAATACGCAGTATTTT.

The chain links TRBV4-2 to TRBJ1-2; 7 bases align to TRBD1. Trimming took 3 bases from V and 11 from J; bases not matched to a gene: 12. The CDR3 spans 14 residues. The germline gives CDR1 LGHNA, CDR2 YNFKEQ. The CDR3 is CASSQPQGDLGYTF. Written as DNA, the CDR3 is TGTGCCAGCAGCCAGCCGCAGGGGGATTTAGGGTACACCTTC.

This sequence joins TRBV21-1 and TRBJ2-7; the tabulated D call, TRBD1, remains unverified against the DNA. TRBV21-1 is given as a pseudogene. This CDR3 comprises 15 residues. CDR3 nucleotide sequence: TGTGCCAGCAGCAAAACCCGACAGGGATTCTACGAGCAGTACTTC. This codes for CASSKTRQGFYEQYF.

V and J are TRBV27 and TRBJ1-5; TRBD1 matches 7 bases. V shed 5 bases and J 6 bases; nucleotides not matched to a gene: 10. Germline loops: CDR1 MNHEY, CDR2 SMNVEV (reference sequence). The CDR3 is 15 amino acids. The DNA for the CDR3 is TGTGCCAGCAGTCCTAGACAGGGATTCCCTCAGCCCCAGCATTTT. It yields the protein CASSPRQGFPQPQHF.

The gene calls are TRBV18 and TRBJ1-2; no clear D. V was shortened by 3 bases and J by 2 bases, with 7 bases between the two germline ends. This CDR3 is built from 13 residues. Germline V CDR1 and CDR2: KGHSH, LQKENI. The CDR3 spells CASSPDINYGYTF. In nucleotides, the CDR3 is TGTGCCAGCTCACCCGACATCAACTATGGCTACACCTTC.

The chain is built from TRBV7-9 and TRBJ2-7; TRBD2 agrees at 12 bases. Trimming took 0 bases from V and 6 from J; bases not matched to a gene: 6. The germline gives CDR1 SEHNR, CDR2 FQNEAQ (reference sequence). The CDR3 is 16 residues long. Here the CDR3 reads CASSLATSGSRSEQYF. CDR3 in DNA: TGTGCCAGCAGCTTAGCGACTAGCGGGAGTCGCTCCGAGCAGTACTTC.

The V and J genes are TRBV28 and TRBJ1-3, with 8 bases that match TRBD1. The CDR3 runs 17 residues. Unmatched junction bases numbered 15, after V lost 6 bases and J lost 5 bases. Germline CDR1 is MDHEN and CDR2 is SYDVKM. This CDR3 reads CASRDDRGKSLRNTIYF. The CDR3 DNA follows: TGTGCCAGCAGAGACGACAGGGGAAAATCTTTAAGAAACACCATATATTTT.

This clone was seen just once. J is TRBJ2-3 and V is TRBV7-9; D remains ambiguous. The V gene lost 1 base and the J gene lost 0 bases, with 8 bases spanning the gap. Germline lookup yields CDR1 SEHNR and CDR2 FQNEAQ (reference sequence). CDR3 size: 15 residues. CDR3 sequence reads: CASSLGQASTDTQYF. The CDR3, as DNA: TGTGCCAGCAGCTTAGGGCAGGCTAGCACAGATACGCAGTATTTT.

Details on this clone: Within the sample, other DNA sequences also encode this same CDR3. This chain uses TRBV5-1 with TRBJ2-1; TRBD2 matches at 7 bases. With 0 bases clipped from V and 4 bases from J, the junction kept 4 bases outside the gene matches. CDR3 length: 15 residues. Germline CDR1 reads SGHRS; CDR2 reads YFSETQ. For the CDR3, the DNA is TGCGCCAGCAGCTTGGGTGGGAGGGCTTACAATGAGCAGTTCTTC. Amino acids: CASSLGGRAYNEQFF. The full variable domain, completed using reference TRBV5-1 and TRBJ2-1, is KAGVTQTPRYLIKTRGQQVTLSCSPISGHRSVSWYQQTPGQGLQFLFEYFSETQRNKGNFPGRFSGRQFSNSRSEMNVSTLELGDSALYLCASSLGGRAYNEQFFGPGTRLTVL.

This clone is a singleton in its sample. The chain couples TRBV5-1 to TRBJ1-4; 11 nucleotides line up with TRBD1. The V gene end was trimmed by 4 bases and the J gene end by 0 bases; junction bases not matched to a gene: 8. Germline V gives CDR1 SGHRS, CDR2 YFSETQ. The CDR3 contains 18 residues. CDR3 in amino acids: CASSPGQGAIATNEKLFF. The CDR3 nucleotides read TGCGCCAGCAGCCCTGGACAGGGGGCAATAGCAACTAATGAAAAACTGTTTTTT.

The J gene is TRBJ2-5, the V gene TRBV5-1; tentative D call: TRBD1 (6 bases). V gave up 6 bases and J gave up 5 bases, with 14 bases separating them. Germline assignment: CDR1 SGHRS and CDR2 YFSETQ. The length of the CDR3 is 13 residues. The CDR3 region has the DNA TGCGCCAGCACGCAGGGGCCGGGGGAGACCCAGTACTTC. Its translation: CASTQGPGETQYF.

The CDR3 region is CAWSRGQGRYGYTF. The CDR3 DNA follows: TGTGCCTGGAGTAGAGGACAGGGTCGTTATGGCTACACCTTC. The chain combines TRBV30 with TRBJ1-2; 8 bases map to TRBD1. The CDR3 runs 14 residues. V lost 2 bases and J lost 5; bases outside the gene matches: 7. Germline values: CDR1 GTSNPN, CDR2 SVGIG (reference sequence).

The CDR3 sequence is CASSRGRGTEAFF. CDR3 nucleotide sequence: TGTGCCAGCAGTCGGGGGCGGGGCACTGAAGCTTTCTTT. The V gene is TRBV5-6, the J gene TRBJ1-1; D possibly corresponds to TRBD1 (6 bases). CDR1 and CDR2 (germline): SGHDT, YYEEEE. There are 13 residues in the CDR3. V lost 5 bases and J 4 bases, leaving 12 bases between the germline ends. The whole variable domain, remainder taken from reference TRBV5-6 and TRBJ1-1, is DAGVTQSPTHLIKTRGQQVTLRCSPKSGHDTVSWYQQALGQGPQFIFQYYEEEERQRGNFPDRFSGHQFPNYSSELNVNALLLGDSALYLCASSRGRGTEAFFGQGTRLTVV.

CDR3 DNA sequence: TGTGCCAGCAGTGTCCGGCAACCTAATGAAAAACTGTTTTTT. This codes for CASSVRQPNEKLFF. The J gene is TRBJ1-4, the V gene TRBV6-1; D unresolved. Trimming took off 4 bases at V and 3 bases at J, with 9 bases between the two ends. Germline loops: CDR1 MNHNS, CDR2 SASEGT. This CDR3 comprises 14 residues.

This clone was picked up one time. The chain recombines TRBV7-3 with TRBJ2-3, with D perhaps matching TRBD1 or TRBD2 (5 bases each). The germline V gene encodes CDR1 SGHTA and CDR2 FQGTGA. With 4 bases removed from V and 1 base from J, the gap between germline ends came to 15 bases. This CDR3 has 16 amino acids. CDR3 coding DNA: TGTGCCAGCAGCTCTCGGGCCTTGGGGGGCACAGATACGCAGTATTTT. Translated, it gives CASSSRALGGTDTQYF.

The gene calls are TRBV4-1 and TRBJ2-2; 14 positions match TRBD2. This CDR3 contains 17 residues. CDR1 and CDR2 from the germline V gene are MGHRA and YSYEKL. Trimming at V came to 4 bases and at J to 2 bases, leaving 3 bases not matched to a gene. DNA for the CDR3: TGCGCCAGCAGCCCGACTAGCGGGAGGGCCAACACCGGGGAGCTGTTTTTT. It encodes CASSPTSGRANTGELFF.

This chain connects TRBV4-2 to TRBJ2-2, with 8 nucleotides matching TRBD2. CDR1 is LGHNA, CDR2 YNFKEQ, per germline. The CDR3 spans 15 residues. V shed 4 bases and J 6 bases; nucleotides not matched to a gene: 7. The CDR3 nucleotides read TGTGCCAGCAGCCCCCGGGGAGCGGGAGCCGGGGAGCTGTTTTTT. Translation gives CASSPRGAGAGELFF.

V usage is TRBV7-8 and J usage is TRBJ2-2, with 9 nucleotides matching TRBD2. The CDR3 has 21 residues. Losses at the gene ends were 5 bases for V and 0 bases for J; bases not matched to a gene: 19. CDR1 SGHVS and CDR2 FQNEAQ come from the germline V gene. The CDR3 here is CASSDPGRAGGRISNTGELFF. For the CDR3, the DNA is TGTGCCAGCAGCGACCCCGGGAGAGCGGGAGGCCGAATATCGAACACCGGGGAGCTGTTTTTT.

V gene TRBV25-1 combines with J gene TRBJ2-2; TRBD2 matches 8 bases. CDR1 is MGHDK, CDR2 SYGVNS, per germline. CDR3 length equals 15 residues. The J segment lost 1 base and the V segment lost 3 bases, leaving 1 base of the junction unmatched. The CDR3 sequence: CASSDAGGNTGELFF. For the CDR3, the DNA is TGTGCCAGCAGTGATGCGGGAGGGAACACCGGGGAGCTGTTTTTT.

This clone was detected only a few times. V gene TRBV7-9 combines with J gene TRBJ2-1; a possible D gene is TRBD2 (6 bases). The germline V gene encodes CDR1 SEHNR and CDR2 FQNEAQ (reference sequence). V lost 3 bases, J lost 9 bases, and 18 bases lay in between. The CDR3 extends over 15 amino acids. CDR3 residues: CASSFIRTSRGEQFF. CDR3 nucleotide sequence: TGTGCCAGCAGCTTTATACGAACTAGCCGGGGTGAGCAGTTCTTC.

The chain combines TRBV30 with TRBJ1-5; 10 nucleotides match TRBD1. Germline values: CDR1 GTSNPN, CDR2 SVGIG (reference sequence). This CDR3 spans 14 amino acids. The V segment lost 2 bases and the J segment 4 bases; nucleotides outside the gene matches: 2. Written as DNA, the CDR3 is TGTGCCTGGAGTATGGGACAGGGGAATCAGCCCCAGCATTTT. Translated, it gives CAWSMGQGNQPQHF. Based on the CDR3 plus reference TRBV30 and TRBJ1-5, the full variable domain is SQTIHQWPATLVQPVGSPLSLECTVEGTSNPNLYWYRQAAGRGLQLLFYSVGIGQISSEVPQNLSASRPQDRQFILSSKKLLLSDSGFYLCAWSMGQGNQPQHFGDGTRLSIL.